The clone carrying this T cell receptor (beta chain) is medium-sized (0.01 to 0.1%) by share. No cell fractionation was done, so the repertoire covers all unsorted peripheral blood T cells. cDNA was made from about 500 ng RNA using alpha and beta constant primers. Separate chain-specific third strand synthesis with multiplexing indices produced the alpha and beta libraries. One entry per CDR3 protein, called by TCRdb with MiXCR from the 5' RACE reads. The table lists around 26,000 distinct CDR3 sequences, about 8.7% of them singletons. This sample is drawn from a study of HIV-infected patients and healthy controls. The TCR comes from an adult in good health. Sample: blood.

CDR3 nucleotide sequence: TGTGCCAGCAGCTCCGGGACAAAAAGGGGCTCACCCCTCCACTTT. It specifies CASSSGTKRGSPLHF. The chain recombines TRBV3-1 with TRBJ1-6; tentatively, D is TRBD1 (6 bases). Per germline, CDR1 LGHDT and CDR2 YNNKEL (reference sequence). This CDR3 contains 15 residues. V was pared by 5 bases and J by 10 bases, with 18 bases between.